This TCR beta chain was captured by sequencing in a study of blood T cell repertoires in COVID-19. In the source study's methods: Estimation of nucleated cell counts relied on the amplification of reference gene primers. Generated by immunoSEQ multiplex PCR, the TCRdb table keeps only in-frame clones and is missing some. The V and J calls and clone size come from that table; D and trimming were worked out from the DNA. This table holds 140,000 to 150,000 clones, about 80% found once. With V trimmed by 5 bases and J by 3 bases, 5 bases remained unmatched. CDR3 length: 16 residues. The germline V gene encodes CDR1 SGHTA and CDR2 FQGTGA.

The TCR was taken from a man aged 70 or older who had recovered from COVID-19. The J gene is TRBJ2-5, the V gene TRBV7-3; 14 bases line up with TRBD2. The sample comprised peripheral blood. As DNA, the CDR3 is TGTGCCAGCAGCCCCGGGACTAGCGGGAGAAAAGAGACCCAGTACTTC. It translates to CASSPGTSGRKETQYF.